The rows below give T cell receptor beta chains drawn from one sample of a study of T cell repertoires in aging, cancer and after chemotherapy. TCRdb re-called the multiplex PCR reads with MiXCR, one entry per CDR3 protein. The data hold 2,000 or so distinct CDR3 sequences, with 32% observed a single time. The sequenced material came from blood. These receptors all come from a human donor with a solid tumor. The CDR3 runs from the conserved cysteine through the conserved F or W. A D gene is named only where the DNA matches it firmly. Size is stated for part of the rows, as once, few or many counts, or as a class when the clone is expanded.

D gene: -
V gene: TRBV27
J gene: TRBJ1-4
clone size: -
CDR3 DNA: TGTGCCAGCAGTGGCGCAGGGATAACTAATGAAAAACTGTTTTTT
CDR3 protein: CASSGAGITNEKLFF

D gene: -
V gene: TRBV11-2
J gene: TRBJ2-1
clone size: medium-sized
CDR3 DNA: TGTGCCAGCAGCTTAGTCGGACGAAATAATGAGCAGTTCTTC
CDR3 protein: CASSLVGRNNEQFF

D gene: TRBD1
V gene: TRBV6-2/TRBV6-3
J gene: TRBJ1-2
clone size: few
CDR3 DNA: TGTGCCAGCACTATCGACGGGACAGCTAACTATGGCTACACCTTC
CDR3 protein: CASTIDGTANYGYTF

D gene: -
V gene: TRBV11-2
J gene: TRBJ1-5
clone size: once
CDR3 DNA: TGTGCCAGCAGCTTCTTTTTTCGTGGATCGAGCAATCAGCCCCAGCATTTT
CDR3 protein: CASSFFFRGSSNQPQHF

D gene: -
V gene: TRBV6-1
J gene: TRBJ1-1
clone size: -
CDR3 DNA: TGTGCCAGCAGTTCTCGTACAGGGAGGGTAAACACTGAAGCTTTCTTT
CDR3 protein: CASSSRTGRVNTEAFF

D gene: -
V gene: TRBV18
J gene: TRBJ2-5
clone size: -
CDR3 DNA: TGTGCCAGCTCACCAAAACTACAAGAGACCCAGTACTTC
CDR3 protein: CASSPKLQETQYF

D gene: TRBD1
V gene: TRBV13
J gene: TRBJ2-7
clone size: few
CDR3 DNA: TGTGCCAGCAGCTCCCGGGACAGGGGTCCCTACGAGCAGTACTTC
CDR3 protein: CASSSRDRGPYEQYF

D gene: -
V gene: TRBV11-3
J gene: TRBJ2-6
clone size: few
CDR3 DNA: TGTGCCAGCAGCTCTGGCTTGGGGTCCTCTGGGGCCAACGTCCTGACTTTC
CDR3 protein: CASSSGLGSSGANVLTF

D gene: -
V gene: TRBV6-4
J gene: TRBJ2-1
clone size: -
CDR3 DNA: TGTGCCAGCAGCGAAGGGGCAGGAAATGAGCAGTTCTTC
CDR3 protein: CASSEGAGNEQFF

D gene: -
V gene: TRBV5-6
J gene: TRBJ2-6
clone size: -
CDR3 DNA: TGTGCCAGCAGCCGAGGTCTCTCTGGGGCCAACGTCCTGACTTTC
CDR3 protein: CASSRGLSGANVLTF

D gene: -
V gene: TRBV12-3/TRBV12-4
J gene: TRBJ1-1
clone size: once
CDR3 DNA: TGTGCCAGCAGTTCAGGGGTAGTGAACACTGAAGCTTTCTTT
CDR3 protein: CASSSGVVNTEAFF

D gene: -
V gene: TRBV18
J gene: TRBJ2-3
clone size: large
CDR3 DNA: TGTGCCAGCTCACACCGGCGGACTAGCACAGATACGCAGTATTTT
CDR3 protein: CASSHRRTSTDTQYF

D gene: TRBD2
V gene: TRBV20-1
J gene: TRBJ2-7
clone size: few
CDR3 DNA: TGCAGTGCTAGAGATCCGAGCGGGAGTGTATCAAGAGAGCAGTACTTC
CDR3 protein: CSARDPSGSVSREQYF

D gene: -
V gene: TRBV6-1
J gene: TRBJ2-6
clone size: few
CDR3 DNA: TGTGCCAGCAGTGAACGCCATCTTTTCAGAACTGGGGCCAACGTCCTGACTTTC
CDR3 protein: CASSERHLFRTGANVLTF

D gene: TRBD2
V gene: TRBV11-2
J gene: TRBJ2-3
clone size: few
CDR3 DNA: TGTGCCAGCAGCCCTCGGTTCGGGACTAGCGGGAGAAGGGATACGCAGTATTTT
CDR3 protein: CASSPRFGTSGRRDTQYF

D gene: -
V gene: TRBV29-1
J gene: TRBJ2-3
clone size: -
CDR3 DNA: TGCAGCGCCCGAAGGGACTCCTCTAGCACAGATACGCAGTATTTT
CDR3 protein: CSARRDSSSTDTQYF

D gene: -
V gene: TRBV7-2
J gene: TRBJ2-3
clone size: large
CDR3 DNA: TGTGCCAGCAGCGCCTATCCTAGTACCGGCACAGATACGCAGTATTTT
CDR3 protein: CASSAYPSTGTDTQYF

D gene: TRBD2
V gene: TRBV7-2
J gene: TRBJ2-2
clone size: -
CDR3 DNA: TGTGCCAGCAGCTTATTTAGCGGGAGCAACGAAGAGCTGTTTTTT
CDR3 protein: CASSLFSGSNEELFF

D gene: TRBD2
V gene: TRBV6-5
J gene: TRBJ2-7
clone size: large
CDR3 DNA: TGTGCCAGCAGACCCGGGAGCGGGGGGAGCTACGAGCAGTACTTC
CDR3 protein: CASRPGSGGSYEQYF

D gene: TRBD1
V gene: TRBV27
J gene: TRBJ1-1
clone size: few
CDR3 DNA: TGTGCCAGCAGTCCAGGACAGGACAGGGGGAGGAACAAGAACACTGAAGCTTTCTTT
CDR3 protein: CASSPGQDRGRNKNTEAFF

D gene: TRBD1
V gene: TRBV5-6
J gene: TRBJ1-2
clone size: -
CDR3 DNA: TGTGCCAGCAGCTTCGCAGATGACAGGGGGCGTCGCTTTGGCTACACCTTC
CDR3 protein: CASSFADDRGRRFGYTF

D gene: -
V gene: TRBV5-6
J gene: TRBJ1-2
clone size: -
CDR3 DNA: TGTGCCAGCAGCTTGCCGGCCAGGGGAGGGGATGGCTACACCTTC
CDR3 protein: CASSLPARGGDGYTF

D gene: -
V gene: TRBV7-9
J gene: TRBJ2-4
clone size: -
CDR3 DNA: TGTGCCAGCAGCTTGGCCGGGACCCAAAACATTCAGTACTTC
CDR3 protein: CASSLAGTQNIQYF

D gene: TRBD2
V gene: TRBV7-2
J gene: TRBJ2-1
clone size: large
CDR3 DNA: TGTGCCAGCAGCCTCACCTTAGCGGGGGGAAGATACAATGAGCAGTTCTTC
CDR3 protein: CASSLTLAGGRYNEQFF